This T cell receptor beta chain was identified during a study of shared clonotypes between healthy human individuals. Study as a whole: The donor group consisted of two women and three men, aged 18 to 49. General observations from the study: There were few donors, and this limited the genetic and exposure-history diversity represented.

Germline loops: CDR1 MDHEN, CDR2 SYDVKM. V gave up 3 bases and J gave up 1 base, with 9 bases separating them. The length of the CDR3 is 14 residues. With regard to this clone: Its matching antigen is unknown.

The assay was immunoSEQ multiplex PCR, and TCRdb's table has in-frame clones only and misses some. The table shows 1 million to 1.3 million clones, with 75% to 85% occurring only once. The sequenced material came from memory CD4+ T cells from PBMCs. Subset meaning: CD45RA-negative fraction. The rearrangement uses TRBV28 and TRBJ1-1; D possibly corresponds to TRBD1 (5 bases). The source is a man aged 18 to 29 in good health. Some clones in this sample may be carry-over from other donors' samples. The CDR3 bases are TGTGCCAGCAGTTTGGGACCTCCGAACACTGAAGCTTTCTTT. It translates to CASSLGPPNTEAFF.